This T cell receptor (beta chain) was sequenced during a study of a mutant IDH1 vaccine in newly diagnosed glioma. Trimming removed 0 bases from V and 1 base from J, with 7 bases in between. Germline V lookup: CDR1 SQVTM, CDR2 ANQGSEA. The CDR3 spans 13 residues. Profiling relied on immunoSEQ multiplex PCR, and the TCRdb table lists in-frame clones only, not all of them. The data hold 50,000 to 60,000 clones, with 75% to 90% observed a single time. On this clone itself: Antigen specificity is unknown.

The time point was: week 23, last vaccination. Alongside topical imiquimod, each dose of vaccine comprised 300 ug of mutant IDH1 20-mer peptide. This TCR derives from a man aged 35-49 years with glioma. The sequences come from PBMCs, collected from a glioma patient whose treatment included an IDH1 peptide vaccine. The genes are TRBV29-1 and TRBJ2-7; D uncertain. In DNA form, the CDR3 reads TGCAGCGTTGAAGAGACCGCGTCCTACGAGCAGTACTTC. It translates to CSVEETASYEQYF.